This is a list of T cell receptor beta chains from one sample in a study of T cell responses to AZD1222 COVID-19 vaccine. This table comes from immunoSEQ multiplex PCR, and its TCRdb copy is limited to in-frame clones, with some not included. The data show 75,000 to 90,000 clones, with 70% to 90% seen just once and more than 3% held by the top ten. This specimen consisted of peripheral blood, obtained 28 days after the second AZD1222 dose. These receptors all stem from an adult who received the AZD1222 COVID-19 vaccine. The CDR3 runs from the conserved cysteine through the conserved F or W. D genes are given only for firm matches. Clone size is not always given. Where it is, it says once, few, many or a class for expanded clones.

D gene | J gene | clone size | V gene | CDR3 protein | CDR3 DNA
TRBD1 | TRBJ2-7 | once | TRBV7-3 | CASSSQDRAQQYF | TGTGCCAGCAGCTCCCAGGACAGGGCCCAGCAGTACTTC
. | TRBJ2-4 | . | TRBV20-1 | CSASPGGNNIQYF | TGCAGTGCTAGTCCCGGGGGTAACAACATTCAGTACTTC
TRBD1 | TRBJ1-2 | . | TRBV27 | CASSPNTGQQIYGYTF | TGTGCCAGCAGTCCAAACACGGGACAGCAAATCTATGGCTACACCTTC
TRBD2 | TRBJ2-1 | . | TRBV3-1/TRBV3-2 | CASSHGTSGYNEQFF | TGTGCCAGCAGCCACGGGACTAGCGGATACAATGAGCAGTTCTTC
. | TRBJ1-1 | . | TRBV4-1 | CASSQRTQGGEAFF | TGCGCCAGCAGCCAGAGAACACAGGGCGGTGAAGCTTTCTTT
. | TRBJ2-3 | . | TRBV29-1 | CSGNQGGTDTQYF | TGCAGCGGAAACCAGGGAGGCACAGATACGCAGTATTTT
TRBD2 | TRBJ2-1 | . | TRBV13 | CASSSPGTSGGYVAPHNEQFF | TGTGCCAGCAGCTCTCCCGGGACTAGCGGGGGATACGTCGCCCCCCACAATGAGCAGTTCTTC
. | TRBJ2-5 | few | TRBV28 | CASSKDYQETQYF | TGTGCCAGCAGTAAAGACTATCAAGAGACCCAGTACTTC
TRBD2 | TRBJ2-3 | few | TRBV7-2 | CASSLEGSGTLGGQYF | TGTGCCAGCAGCTTAGAGGGTAGCGGGACCCTAGGAGGGCAGTATTTT
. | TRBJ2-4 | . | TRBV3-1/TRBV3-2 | CASSQGQGKQYF | TGTGCCAGCAGCCAAGGGCAGGGCAAGCAGTACTTC